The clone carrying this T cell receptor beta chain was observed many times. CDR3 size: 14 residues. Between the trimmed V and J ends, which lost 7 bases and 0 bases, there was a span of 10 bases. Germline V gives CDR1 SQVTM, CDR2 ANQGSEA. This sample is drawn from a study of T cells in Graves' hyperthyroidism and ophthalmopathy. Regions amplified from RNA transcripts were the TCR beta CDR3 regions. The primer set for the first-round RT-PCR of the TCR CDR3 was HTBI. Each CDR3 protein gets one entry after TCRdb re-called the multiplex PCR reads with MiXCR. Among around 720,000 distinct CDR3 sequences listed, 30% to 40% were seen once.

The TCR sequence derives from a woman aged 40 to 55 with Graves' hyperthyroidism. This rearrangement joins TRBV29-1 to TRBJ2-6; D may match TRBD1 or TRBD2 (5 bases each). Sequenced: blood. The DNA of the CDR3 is TGCAGCGCTGGGGGTAGCTCTGGGGCCAACGTCCTGACTTTC. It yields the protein CSAGGSSGANVLTF. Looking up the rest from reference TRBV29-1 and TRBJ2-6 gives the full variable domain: SAVISQKPSRDICQRGTSLTIQCQVDSQVTMMFWYRQQPGQSLTLIATANQGSEATYESGFVIDKFPISRPNLTFSTLTVSNMSPEDSSIYLCSAGGSSGANVLTFGAGSRLTVL.